This T cell receptor beta chain was identified during a study of immune evolution from preneoplasia to lung adenocarcinoma. Turning to the study itself: HLA loss of heterozygosity: 7% AIS, about 15% MIA, approximately 31% ADC, none AAH.

Only in-frame clones appear in the TCRdb table, and some are missing; sequencing was by immunoSEQ multiplex PCR. The data hold roughly 40,000 clones, with roughly four fifths observed a single time. CDR1 and CDR2 from the germline V gene are MDHEN and SYDVKM. The CDR3 consists of 15 residues. V lost 6 bases and J lost 6, with 18 bases in between. Patient tissue came from resections in Japan or China, 2014–2017. This TCR was recovered from a person between 55 and 69 years old with lung adenocarcinoma. The chain combines TRBV28 with TRBJ1-5, with D perhaps TRBD1 (6 bases). Specimen: FFPE invasive lung adenocarcinoma tissue. The CDR3 spells CASSNRVAGPQPQHF. Here the CDR3 DNA reads TGTGCCAGCAGCAACAGGGTGGCCGGTCCTCAGCCCCAGCATTTT.